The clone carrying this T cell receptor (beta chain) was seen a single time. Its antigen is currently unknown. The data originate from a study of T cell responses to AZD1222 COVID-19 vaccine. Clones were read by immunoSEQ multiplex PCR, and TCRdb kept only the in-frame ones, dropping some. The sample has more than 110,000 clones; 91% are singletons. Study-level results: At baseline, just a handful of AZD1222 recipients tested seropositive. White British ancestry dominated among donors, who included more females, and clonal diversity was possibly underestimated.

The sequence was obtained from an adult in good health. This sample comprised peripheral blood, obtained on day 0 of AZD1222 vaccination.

CDR3 loop: CASSFRQLPSGANVLTF. CDR3 coding DNA: TGTGCCAGCAGCTTCCGGCAGCTACCTTCTGGGGCCAACGTCCTGACTTTC. This chain links TRBV11-2 with TRBJ2-6, with unresolved D. V lost 3 bases and J 1 base, leaving 13 bases between the germline ends. Germline CDR1 SGHAT, CDR2 FQNNGV. The CDR3 loop spans 17 amino acids.